This T cell receptor beta chain was observed in a study of regulatory T cells in long-lasting Graves disease. Sample time point: newly diagnosed GD, antithyroid drugs for less than 3 months. Making the TCR library involved RNA that had been extracted from PBMCs. Diagnosing Graves' disease relied on the American Thyroid Association guidelines. Staff drew roughly 10 milliliters of peripheral blood into EDTA tubes. The TCR beta library used iRepertoire HTBI primers with Arm-PCR amplification of CDR3. MiXCR was run by TCRdb on the multiplex PCR reads, yielding one entry per CDR3 protein. The sample includes 450,000 to 500,000 distinct CDR3 sequences, 15% to 20% of them seen just once. V gave up 0 bases and J gave up 6 bases, with 14 bases separating them. Per the germline V gene, CDR1 is MNHEY and CDR2 is SVGEGT. The CDR3 has 15 amino acids. Another study also made use of these data, one on T cells in Graves' hyperthyroidism and ophthalmopathy.

This receptor was identified in a man aged 40-49 years with Graves disease. Sample: peripheral blood mononuclear cells (PBMCs), taken at new diagnosis, from a patient treated with antithyroid drugs. The chain combines TRBV6-2 or TRBV6-3 with TRBJ1-1, with D unclear. This CDR3 is CASSYSKGRAPEAFF. CDR3 bases: TGTGCCAGCAGTTACTCGAAGGGTAGGGCTCCTGAAGCTTTCTTT.